One and the same sample provided the 4 T cell receptor beta chains below, sequenced in a study of T cell repertoires in cytomegalovirus infection (dated 2019 in TCRdb). The run used an Illumina HiSeq 1500. TCRdb handled the public reads itself, with Q25 trimming in fastp and clone calling in MiXCR, and kept productive beta chains. Merged by CDR3 protein, the rows form single entries marked with the most common genes and DNA. The sample profile shows about 97,000 distinct CDR3 sequences; 15% to 20% of them were found once. The ten largest clones add up to 8% to 9.5% of the sample. The sample taken for sequencing was PBMCs. Receptors originate from a human donor in good health (CMV status not recorded). Some clones in this sample may be carry-over from other donors' samples.

This clonotype has a count of ten or more. The V call is TRBV2, the J call TRBJ1-2, with TRBD1 as a possible D gene (5 bases). V lost 5 bases and J 8 bases, leaving 18 bases between the germline ends. Germline V gene sequence: CDR1 SNHLY, CDR2 FYNNEI. The CDR3 contains 14 residues. This CDR3 reads CASSFQWDAKGYTF. CDR3 DNA: TGTGCCAGCAGTTTCCAATGGGACGCAAAAGGCTACACCTTC. The variable domain in full, completed from reference TRBV2 and TRBJ1-2, reads EPEVTQTPSHQVTQMGQEVILRCVPISNHLYFYWYRQILGQKVEFLVSFYNNEISEKSEIFDDQFSVERPDGSNFTLKIRSTKLEDSAMYFCASSFQWDAKGYTFGSGTRLTVV.

This clonotype was found many times. This sequence joins TRBV7-2 and TRBJ2-7; TRBD2 aligns across 8 bases. There are 14 residues in the CDR3. From germline, CDR1 is SGHTA and CDR2 FQGNSA. The ends lost 5 bases at V and 9 bases at J; junction bases unmatched: 12. CDR3 in DNA: TGTGCCAGCAGCCTCCCGGGGGGGGGGGCAGGGCAGTACTTC. This sequence encodes CASSLPGGGAGQYF.

This clonotype has more than one count but fewer than ten. This chain joins TRBV25-1 and TRBJ1-2; D is ambiguous. V was trimmed by 4 bases and J by 3 bases, leaving 15 bases between them. The germline V gene has CDR1 MGHDK and CDR2 SYGVNS. The CDR3 has 15 residues. CDR3 region: CASSAPELTHYGYTF. The CDR3 coding sequence is TGTGCCAGCAGTGCCCCGGAACTTACCCACTATGGCTACACCTTC.

This clonotype was detected ten times or more. This chain joins TRBV7-9 and TRBJ1-1, with unresolved D. The CDR3 runs 14 residues. The V gene lost 4 bases and the J gene lost 4 bases, with 13 bases spanning the gap. The germline V gene has CDR1 SEHNR and CDR2 FQNEAQ (reference sequence). This CDR3 reads CASSSEMTSTEAFF. Here the CDR3 DNA reads TGTGCCAGCAGCTCAGAAATGACATCCACTGAAGCTTTCTTT. Variable domain in full (rest from reference TRBV7-9 and TRBJ1-1): DTGVSQNPRHKITKRGQNVTFRCDPISEHNRLYWYRQTLGQGPEFLTYFQNEAQLEKSRLLSDRFSAERPKGSFSTLEIQRTEQGDSAMYLCASSSEMTSTEAFFGQGTRLTVV.